These T cell receptor beta chains were read from a single sample in a study of T-cell memory formation after mild COVID-19. MiXCR was run by TCRdb on the 5' RACE reads, yielding one entry per CDR3 protein. The repertoire holds around 160,000 distinct CDR3 sequences, with around a tenth as singletons. Sequences were obtained from PBMCs or a T cell subset sorted from them (not recorded which). The receptors originated from a man between 18 and 29 years old who had mild COVID-19 (a few samples of this study predate the infection). Cell type and time point are not known. CDR3s include the opening cysteine and the closing phenylalanine or tryptophan. The order of the fields is V gene, J gene, CDR3 protein.

v_gene: TRBV3-1; j_gene: TRBJ1-2; CDR3aa: CASSSTGYYGYTF
v_gene: TRBV4-3; j_gene: TRBJ2-3; CDR3aa: CASSQDRTLTQYF
v_gene: TRBV20-1; j_gene: TRBJ1-5; CDR3aa: CSARLQNQPQHF
v_gene: TRBV6-6; j_gene: TRBJ2-7; CDR3aa: CASSSPRVAYEQYF
v_gene: TRBV5-1; j_gene: TRBJ1-1; CDR3aa: CASSLSPMTGGNTEAFF
v_gene: TRBV6-2/TRBV6-3; j_gene: TRBJ2-4; CDR3aa: CASSHATGVGNIQYF
v_gene: TRBV20-1; j_gene: TRBJ2-2; CDR3aa: CSARPSGGAGSTVELFF
v_gene: TRBV5-1; j_gene: TRBJ1-5; CDR3aa: CASSSGQGHGQPQHF
v_gene: TRBV5-1; j_gene: TRBJ2-5; CDR3aa: CASSLGDRVGETQYF
v_gene: TRBV6-1; j_gene: TRBJ2-3; CDR3aa: CASRDRGTDTQYF
v_gene: TRBV20-1; j_gene: TRBJ1-2; CDR3aa: CSATGGGSPYGYTF
v_gene: TRBV29-1; j_gene: TRBJ2-5; CDR3aa: CSVGEGETQYF
v_gene: TRBV4-3; j_gene: TRBJ2-2; CDR3aa: CASSQVLAGGNTGELFF
v_gene: TRBV7-2; j_gene: TRBJ2-3; CDR3aa: CASTFSSSGKDTQYF
v_gene: TRBV7-2; j_gene: TRBJ2-7; CDR3aa: CASSFTGQSSYEQYF
v_gene: TRBV5-1; j_gene: TRBJ2-7; CDR3aa: CASRATGGDYEQYF
v_gene: TRBV6-5; j_gene: TRBJ2-7; CDR3aa: CASSYPGDRGGEQYF
v_gene: TRBV7-9; j_gene: TRBJ2-5; CDR3aa: CASSLAAGLLETQYF
v_gene: TRBV15; j_gene: TRBJ2-3; CDR3aa: CATSRDGGGGLDTQYF
v_gene: TRBV10-3; j_gene: TRBJ2-7; CDR3aa: CAISVTGQGAYEQYF
v_gene: TRBV20-1; j_gene: TRBJ1-1; CDR3aa: CSARKNTEAFF
v_gene: TRBV4-3; j_gene: TRBJ2-5; CDR3aa: CASSHYEGETQYF